These 6 T cell receptor beta chains share one sample of origin, sequenced in a study of cytotoxic CD8 clonotypes in ibrutinib-treated CLL. Profiling relied on immunoSEQ multiplex PCR, and the TCRdb table lists in-frame clones only, not all of them. The table lists about 310,000 clones, roughly 80% of them singletons. The material sequenced was PBMCs, taken before ibrutinib treatment. These receptor sequences come from a human donor with chronic lymphocytic leukemia.

This clone was counted between two and nine times. The V and J genes are TRBV30 and TRBJ1-2, with a possible D match to TRBD1 (5 bases). The CDR3 totals 14 residues. Trimming left V 0 bases short and J 9 bases short, with 17 bases between. Looked up from germline, CDR1 is GTSNPN and CDR2 is SVGIG (reference sequence). The CDR3 region has the DNA TGTGCCTGGAGTGTACTTTCGGGGGTTTCAAGCTACACCTTC. It translates to CAWSVLSGVSSYTF.

This clone occurred a few times. The rearrangement joins TRBV6-5 to TRBJ2-7; D remains unclear. The CDR3 loop spans 15 amino acids. V was pared by 0 bases and J by 2 bases, with 11 bases between. Germline values: CDR1 MNHEY, CDR2 SVGAGI. The CDR3: CASSYSSRAAYEQYF. The CDR3 nucleotides are TGTGCCAGCAGTTACTCTAGTCGGGCAGCCTACGAGCAGTACTTC.

The chain carries TRBV9 and TRBJ2-5; TRBD2 aligns across 11 bases. The length of the CDR3 is 15 residues. Germline CDR1 reads SGDLS; CDR2 reads YYNGEE. V lost 3 bases, J lost 5 bases, and 6 bases stayed unmatched. The CDR3 sequence: CASSETSGAGETQYF. CDR3 coding DNA: TGTGCCAGCAGCGAGACTAGCGGGGCGGGGGAGACCCAGTACTTC.

The chain links TRBV28 to TRBJ1-5; TRBD1 matches at 8 bases. CDR3 length: 17 amino acids. Germline V CDR1 and CDR2: MDHEN, SYDVKM. Germline trimming cut 6 bases from V and 3 bases from J; bases unmatched to any gene: 13. Written as DNA, the CDR3 is TGTGCCAGCAGGCAACTTCAGGGGGCGCGCCCCAATCAGCCCCAGCATTTT. It specifies CASRQLQGARPNQPQHF.

This clone turned up a few times. The J gene is TRBJ1-2, the V gene TRBV6-5; D uncertain. The germline CDR1 and CDR2 sequences are MNHEY and SVGAGI. CDR3 length: 14 residues. V lost 0 bases to trimming and J lost 4 bases, with 9 bases between them. CDR3: CASSYSPATYGYTF. In nucleotides, the CDR3 is TGTGCCAGCAGTTACTCTCCGGCAACCTATGGCTACACCTTC.

This chain joins TRBV10-1 and TRBJ2-4; a possible D gene is TRBD2 (5 bases). The CDR3 is 14 residues long. Trimming shortened V by 6 bases and J by 9 bases, and 18 bases separated the two germline ends. Germline-derived CDR1 and CDR2 are WNHNN and SYGVQD (reference sequence). CDR3 sequence (DNA): TGCGCCAGCAGCCCCGGCGAATCGGGGAGCATTCAGTACTTC. Its protein product is CASSPGESGSIQYF.